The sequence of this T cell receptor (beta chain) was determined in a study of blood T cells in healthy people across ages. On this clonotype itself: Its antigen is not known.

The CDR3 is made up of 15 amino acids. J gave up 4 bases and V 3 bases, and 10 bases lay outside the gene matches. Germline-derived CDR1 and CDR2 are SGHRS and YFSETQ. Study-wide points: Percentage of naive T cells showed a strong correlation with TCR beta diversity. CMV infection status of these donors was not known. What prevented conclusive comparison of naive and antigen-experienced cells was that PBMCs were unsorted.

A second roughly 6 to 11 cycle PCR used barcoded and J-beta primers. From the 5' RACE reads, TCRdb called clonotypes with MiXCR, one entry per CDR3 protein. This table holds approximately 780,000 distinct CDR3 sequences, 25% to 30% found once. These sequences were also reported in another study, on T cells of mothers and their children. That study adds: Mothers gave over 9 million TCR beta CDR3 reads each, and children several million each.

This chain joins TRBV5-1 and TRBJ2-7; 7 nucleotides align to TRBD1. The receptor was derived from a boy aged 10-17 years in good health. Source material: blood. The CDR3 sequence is CASSSEGTVSYEQYF. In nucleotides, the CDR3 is TGCGCCAGCAGCTCGGAAGGGACAGTGAGTTACGAGCAGTACTTC. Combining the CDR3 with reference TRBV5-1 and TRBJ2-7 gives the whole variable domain KAGVTQTPRYLIKTRGQQVTLSCSPISGHRSVSWYQQTPGQGLQFLFEYFSETQRNKGNFPGRFSGRQFSNSRSEMNVSTLELGDSALYLCASSSEGTVSYEQYFGPGTRLTVT.